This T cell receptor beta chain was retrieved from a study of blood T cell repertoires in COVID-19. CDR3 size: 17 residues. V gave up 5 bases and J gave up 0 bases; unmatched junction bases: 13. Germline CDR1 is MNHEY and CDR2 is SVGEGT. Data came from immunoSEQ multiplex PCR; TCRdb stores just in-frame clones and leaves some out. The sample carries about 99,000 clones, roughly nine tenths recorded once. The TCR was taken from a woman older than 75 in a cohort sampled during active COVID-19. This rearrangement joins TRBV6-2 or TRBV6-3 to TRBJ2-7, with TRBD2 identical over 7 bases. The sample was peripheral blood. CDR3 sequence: CASSSLVGAGYSYEQYF. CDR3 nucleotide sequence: TGTGCCAGCAGTAGTTTGGTCGGAGCGGGATACTCCTACGAGCAGTACTTC.